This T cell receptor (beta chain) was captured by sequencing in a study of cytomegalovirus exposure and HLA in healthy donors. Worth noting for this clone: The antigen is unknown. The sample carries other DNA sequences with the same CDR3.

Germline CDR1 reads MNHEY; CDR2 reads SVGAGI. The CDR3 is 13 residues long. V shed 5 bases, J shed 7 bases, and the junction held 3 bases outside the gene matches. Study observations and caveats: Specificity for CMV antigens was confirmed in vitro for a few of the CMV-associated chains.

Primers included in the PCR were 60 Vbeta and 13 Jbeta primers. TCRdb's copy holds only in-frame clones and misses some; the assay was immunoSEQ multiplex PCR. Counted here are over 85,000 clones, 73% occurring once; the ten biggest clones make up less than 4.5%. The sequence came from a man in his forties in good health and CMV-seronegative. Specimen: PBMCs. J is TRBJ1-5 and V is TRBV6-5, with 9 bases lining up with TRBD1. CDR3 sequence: CASSTGGGQPQHF. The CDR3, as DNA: TGTGCCAGCAGTACAGGGGGCGGCCAGCCCCAGCATTTT.